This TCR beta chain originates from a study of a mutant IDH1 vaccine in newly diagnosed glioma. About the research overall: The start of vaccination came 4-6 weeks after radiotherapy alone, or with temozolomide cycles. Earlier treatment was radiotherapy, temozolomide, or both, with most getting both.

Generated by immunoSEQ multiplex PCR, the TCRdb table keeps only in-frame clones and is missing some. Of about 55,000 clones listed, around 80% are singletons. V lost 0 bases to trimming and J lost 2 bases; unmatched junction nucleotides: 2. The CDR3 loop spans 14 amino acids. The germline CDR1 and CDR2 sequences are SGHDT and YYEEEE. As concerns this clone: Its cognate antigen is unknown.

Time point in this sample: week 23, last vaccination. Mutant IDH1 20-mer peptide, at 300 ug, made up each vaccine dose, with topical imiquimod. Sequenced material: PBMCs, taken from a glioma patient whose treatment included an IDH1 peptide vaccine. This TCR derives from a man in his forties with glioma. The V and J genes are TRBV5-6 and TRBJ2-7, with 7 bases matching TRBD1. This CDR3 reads CASSLVGTAYEQYF. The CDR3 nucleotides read TGTGCCAGCAGCTTGGTAGGGACAGCCTACGAGCAGTACTTC.